These 27 T cell receptor beta chains share one sample of origin, sequenced in a study of T cells in Graves' hyperthyroidism and ophthalmopathy. Regions amplified from RNA transcripts were the TCR beta CDR3 regions. TCR CDR3 regions were first amplified by RT-PCR with HTBI primers. One entry per CDR3 protein results from TCRdb running MiXCR on the multiplex PCR reads. The sample holds 800,000 or so distinct CDR3 sequences, roughly 37% seen once. What was sequenced was blood. These receptors were collected from a man aged 18 to 30 with Graves' hyperthyroidism.

The rearrangement uses TRBV4-1 and TRBJ1-2; D is possibly TRBD1 (5 bases). The CDR3 loop spans 16 amino acids. Germline V gene data show CDR1 as MGHRA and CDR2 as YSYEKL. Trimming removed 0 bases from V and 5 bases from J, with 16 bases in between. CDR3 sequence: CASSQDPPGQPYGYTF. The CDR3 DNA reads TGCGCCAGCAGCCAAGATCCCCCAGGGCAACCTTATGGCTACACCTTC.

The J gene is TRBJ1-4, the V gene TRBV10-3; D is unclear. The CDR3 runs to 14 residues. Per the germline V gene, CDR1 is ENHRY and CDR2 is SYGVKD. The germline V and J ends were trimmed by 10 bases and 0 bases, with 12 bases remaining between them. The CDR3 sequence: CATGGLATNEKLFF. The CDR3 DNA reads as TGTGCCACTGGCGGGTTGGCAACTAATGAAAAACTGTTTTTT.

Comment on this clonotype: The junction departs from germline at one end; a sequencing error may be responsible. The chain recombines TRBV7-9 with TRBJ1-5, with 9 bases that match TRBD1. Germline V gene data show CDR1 as SEHNR and CDR2 as FQNEAQ (reference sequence). This CDR3 is 17 amino acids long. This CDR3 reads CASSQERQGGDNQPQHF. The DNA of the CDR3 is TGCGCCAGCAGCCAAGAGAGACAGGGGGGAGACAATCAGCCCCAGCATTTT.

This clonotype was detected a few times. The chain joins TRBV20-1 to TRBJ2-7; TRBD2 aligns across 11 bases. The germline CDR1 and CDR2 sequences are DFQATT and SNEGSKA (reference sequence). The CDR3 length is 13 residues. J lost 2 bases, V lost 3 bases, and 0 bases had no gene match. CDR3 in amino acids: CSASSGGAYEQYF. In nucleotides, the CDR3 is TGCAGTGCTAGTAGCGGGGGGGCCTACGAGCAGTACTTC.

The sample holds many counts of this clonotype. The chain links TRBV29-1 to TRBJ2-7; no firm D call. From germline, CDR1 is SQVTM and CDR2 ANQGSEA. Trimming shortened V by 3 bases and J by 1 base, and 13 bases separated the two germline ends. CDR3 length equals 14 residues. The CDR3 DNA follows: TGCAGCGTTGAGAGTTCGGCGTCATCCTACGAGCAGTACTTC. Its protein product is CSVESSASSYEQYF.

This clonotype was counted many times. This chain connects TRBV25-1 to TRBJ2-6, with D possibly TRBD1 on 6 matching bases. Trimming pared 0 bases from V and 0 bases from J, leaving 18 bases between. The CDR3 sequence is 20 residues long. CDR1 and CDR2 from the germline V gene are MGHDK and SYGVNS. This CDR3 is CASSEYFPIGQPSGANVLTF. CDR3 DNA sequence: TGTGCCAGCAGTGAATATTTCCCCATAGGACAGCCCTCTGGGGCCAACGTCCTGACTTTC.

This clonotype has only a few counts. CDR3 nucleotide sequence: TGTGCCAGCAGCTCCGAAGACGGCGAGCAGTACTTC. It translates to CASSSEDGEQYF. V is TRBV13 and J is TRBJ2-7, with D unclear. The CDR3 is 12 residues long. From germline, CDR1 is PRHDT and CDR2 FYEKMQ (reference sequence). Trimming removed 4 bases at V and 6 bases at J, with 10 bases between. The variable domain in full, with the rest retrieved from reference TRBV13 and TRBJ2-7, is AAGVIQSPRHLIKEKRETATLKCYPIPRHDTVYWYQQGPGQDPQFLISFYEKMQSDKGSIPDRFSAQQFSDYHSELNMSSLELGDSALYFCASSSEDGEQYFGPGTRLTVT.

This clonotype was seen repeatedly, ten times or more. The chain links TRBV11-2 to TRBJ1-4, with 8 nucleotides matching TRBD1. The CDR3 contains 11 residues. Germline V gene sequence: CDR1 SGHAT, CDR2 FQNNGV. Trimming took 3 bases from V and 14 from J; bases not matched to a gene: 2. This CDR3 reads CASSLGQALFF. The CDR3, as DNA: TGTGCCAGCAGCTTGGGACAGGCCCTGTTTTTT.

The chain employs TRBV11-2 and TRBJ2-7; tentative D call: TRBD2 (6 bases). Germline V lookup: CDR1 SGHAT, CDR2 FQNNGV. The CDR3 totals 14 residues. The ends were cut back, 6 bases at V and 7 bases at J, with 19 bases in the middle. The CDR3 sequence: CASSAREFIGEQYF. Here the CDR3 DNA reads TGTGCCAGCAGTGCACGGGAGTTTATTGGTGAGCAGTACTTC.

Comment on this clonotype: Just one base apart from a much larger clone, this may be a read error. This rearrangement joins TRBV7-8 to TRBJ2-7, with D perhaps TRBD1 (6 bases). The CDR3 length is 16 residues. Germline-derived CDR1 and CDR2 are SGHVS and FQNEAQ. The DNA for the CDR3 is TGTACCAGCAGCTCGTCAAACAGGGCCGGGCTTGACGAGCAGTACTTC. This gives the protein CTSSSSNRAGLDEQYF.

Worth noting for this clonotype: Likely a read error: the CDR3 ends without its conserved phenylalanine or tryptophan. J is TRBJ1-1 and V is TRBV7-3; 7 nucleotides align to TRBD1. CDR3 size: 16 residues. The germline V gene encodes CDR1 SGHTA and CDR2 FQGTGA. Unmatched junction bases numbered 10, after V lost 1 base and J lost 5 bases. CDR3 in amino acids: CASSLKATRGVTEAFL. The CDR3 DNA is TGTGCCAGCAGCTTAAAAGCGACCAGGGGGGTGACTGAAGCTTTCCTT.

This clonotype has ten or more counts. The V call is TRBV29-1, the J call TRBJ2-6; D remains ambiguous. Germline values: CDR1 SQVTM, CDR2 ANQGSEA. V dropped 6 bases and J dropped 1 base, with 7 bases sitting between them. The CDR3 sequence is 13 residues long. CDR3 amino acids: CSVKASGANVLTF. CDR3 bases: TGCAGCGTGAAGGCATCTGGGGCCAACGTCCTGACTTTC.

The chain uses TRBV2 and TRBJ2-7; D is unresolved. The V gene's germline CDR1 is SNHLY and CDR2 FYNNEI. This CDR3 region has 12 residues. V gave up 8 bases and J gave up 0 bases, with 8 bases separating them. Here the CDR3 DNA reads TGTGCCAGCGCTTGGAGCTCCTACGAGCAGTACTTC. Protein: CASAWSSYEQYF.

V is TRBV20-1 and J is TRBJ1-1; 9 nucleotides match TRBD1. The V gene end was trimmed by 1 base and the J gene end by 6 bases; junction bases not matched to a gene: 9. Germline CDR1 and CDR2: DFQATT and SNEGSKA (reference sequence). The CDR3 length is 15 residues. Written as DNA, the CDR3 is TGCAGTGCTAGAGGTGGGACAGGGACGATCTCTGAAGCTTTCTTT. Amino acid sequence: CSARGGTGTISEAFF.

The chain joins TRBV6-5 to TRBJ1-5, with TRBD1 identical over 7 bases. There are 15 residues in the CDR3. V lost 6 bases to trimming and J lost 1 base; unmatched junction nucleotides: 6. CDR1 is MNHEY, CDR2 SVGAGI, per germline. The CDR3 loop reads CASSPPDRSNQPQHF. The CDR3 region has the DNA TGTGCCAGCAGCCCCCCGGACAGGAGCAATCAGCCCCAGCATTTT.

V is TRBV5-6 and J is TRBJ2-5; no clear D gene. This CDR3 region has 14 residues. Looked up from germline, CDR1 is SGHDT and CDR2 is YYEEEE. The germline V and J ends were trimmed by 2 bases and 2 bases, with 10 bases remaining between them. The CDR3 DNA follows: TGTGCCAGCAGCTTAATGGAGAGTCAAGAGACCCAGTACTTC. The encoded protein is CASSLMESQETQYF.

Notes on this clonotype: Because the CDR3 is missing its conserved closing phenylalanine or tryptophan, this is likely a read error. The V call is TRBV6-4, the J call TRBJ2-7; TRBD1 matches at 9 bases. Trimming took 6 bases from V and 4 from J; bases not matched to a gene: 1. Germline V gene data show CDR1 as MRHNA and CDR2 as SNTAGT. The CDR3 consists of 12 residues. The CDR3 protein is CASRDRGYEQYL. The CDR3 nucleotides read TGTGCCAGCAGGGACAGGGGTTACGAGCAGTACCTC.

This clonotype was observed many times. The chain uses TRBV20-1 and TRBJ2-5; 9 bases agree with TRBD1. With 4 bases clipped from V and 5 bases from J, the junction kept 11 bases outside the gene matches. Germline CDR1 and CDR2: DFQATT and SNEGSKA (reference sequence). This CDR3 is 15 amino acids long. This CDR3 is CSATRDREGWETQYF. The DNA for the CDR3 is TGCAGTGCTACTCGGGACAGGGAGGGATGGGAGACCCAGTACTTC.

The chain joins TRBV11-1 to TRBJ2-2; D remains ambiguous. This CDR3 comprises 15 residues. V was pared by 1 base and J by 1 base, with 7 bases between. The germline gives CDR1 SGHAT, CDR2 FQDESV (reference sequence). Here the CDR3 DNA reads TGTGCCAGCAGCTTAGGGGAATTGAACACCGGGGAGCTGTTTTTT. Residues: CASSLGELNTGELFF.

This clonotype was seen repeatedly, ten times or more. The chain has TRBV9 and TRBJ1-2; D is ambiguous. V was cut by 6 bases and J by 6 bases, with 15 bases left in between. CDR3 size: 13 residues. Germline-derived CDR1 and CDR2 are SGDLS and YYNGEE. The CDR3 DNA sequence: TGTGCCAGCATCATATACGGCGAGGATGGCTACACCTTC. This translates into CASIIYGEDGYTF.

The chain recombines TRBV28 with TRBJ2-6; 10 nucleotides align to TRBD1. The germline V gene has CDR1 MDHEN and CDR2 SYDVKM. The CDR3 runs 16 residues. V lost 7 bases and J lost 0; bases outside the gene matches: 3. The CDR3 bases are TGTGCCAGCACGGGACAGGGGCTCTCTGGGGCCAACGTCCTGACTTTC. It is translated as CASTGQGLSGANVLTF.

This clonotype was seen once. The rearrangement links TRBV12-1 to TRBJ2-5; the DNA was not used to check the table's D call, TRBD1. TRBV12-1 is reported as a pseudogene. The CDR3 totals 15 residues. The CDR3 DNA follows: TGTGCCAGCAGCTTTCAGGGGAGGCTTCAAGAGACCCAGTACTTC. Amino acids: CASSFQGRLQETQYF.

This clonotype was recorded at least ten times. J is TRBJ2-5 and V is TRBV12-3 or TRBV12-4; D might be TRBD1 (5 bases). V was cut by 2 bases and J by 1 base, with 11 bases left in between. The CDR3 covers 15 residues. The CDR3 is CASSLSQGLQETQYF. CDR3 nucleotides: TGTGCCAGCAGTTTAAGTCAGGGTCTCCAAGAGACCCAGTACTTC.

This clonotype was detected a few times. The chain is built from TRBV7-3 and TRBJ2-5; a weak D match, TRBD1 (7 bases). The CDR3 runs 13 residues. Germline V gene sequence: CDR1 SGHTA, CDR2 FQGTGA. V was trimmed by 3 bases and J by 7 bases, leaving 12 bases between them. CDR3 in DNA: TGTGCCAGCAGCTTCAACAGGGGAGGGACCCAGTACTTC. Translation gives CASSFNRGGTQYF.

This clonotype was seen at least ten times. This chain links TRBV25-1 with TRBJ1-5; D gene ambiguous. Per germline, CDR1 MGHDK and CDR2 SYGVNS. Trimming took off 4 bases at V and 4 bases at J, with 11 bases between the two ends. This CDR3 contains 14 residues. CDR3 loop: CASSAWERNQPQHF. The CDR3 DNA reads TGTGCCAGCAGTGCCTGGGAGCGAAATCAGCCCCAGCATTTT.

This clonotype appeared a few times. This chain connects TRBV11-2 to TRBJ1-6; D perhaps matches TRBD1 (6 bases). Trimming took 4 bases from V and 4 from J, leaving 11 bases between them. The CDR3 loop spans 15 amino acids. The V gene's germline CDR1 is SGHAT and CDR2 FQNNGV. The CDR3 loop is CASSSLQGYNSPLHF. CDR3 sequence (DNA): TGTGCCAGCAGCTCATTACAGGGTTATAATTCACCCCTCCACTTT.

V is TRBV20-1 and J is TRBJ2-7, with TRBD1 matching 9 bases. CDR3 size: 13 residues. Germline V lookup: CDR1 DFQATT, CDR2 SNEGSKA (reference sequence). The V and J ends lost 4 bases and 4 bases, in that order; junction bases with no gene match: 5. The CDR3 bases are TGCAGTGCTACCGGGACAGGGAAATACGAGCAGTACTTC. Its protein is CSATGTGKYEQYF.